The 5 T cell receptor beta chains reported below all come from one sample, sequenced in a study of blood T cell repertoires in COVID-19. Method: immunoSEQ multiplex PCR; TCRdb's copy keeps in-frame clones and lacks some. This sample has roughly 100,000 clones, with about 82% found just once. The sequenced sample was peripheral blood. These receptors were collected from a man older than 75 with COVID-19, enrolled during active disease.

CDR3 region: CASSEPGSEAFF. CDR3 DNA: TGCGCCAGCAGTGAGCCAGGTAGTGAAGCTTTCTTT. The gene calls are TRBV10-2 and TRBJ1-1; no definite D call. Germline lookup yields CDR1 WSHSY and CDR2 SAAADI. Trimming took off 2 bases at V and 7 bases at J, with 8 bases between the two ends. The CDR3 extends over 12 amino acids.

This chain uses TRBV6-1 with TRBJ1-4, with 8 bases identical to TRBD1. V gave up 5 bases and J gave up 7 bases; unmatched junction bases: 6. Germline assignment: CDR1 MNHNS and CDR2 SASEGT. The CDR3 has 14 amino acids. The CDR3 coding sequence is TGTGCCAGCAGTTCAGGGGGCGGAGGTGAAAAACTGTTTTTT. Amino acids: CASSSGGGGEKLFF.

For the CDR3, the DNA is TGTGCCAGCAGCCTGGGACAGTCGGACACTGAAGCTTTCTTT. Its protein product is CASSLGQSDTEAFF. The chain recombines TRBV3-1 (or the pseudogene TRBV3-2) with TRBJ1-1; 7 bases are a match to TRBD1. The J segment lost 3 bases and the V segment lost 4 bases, leaving 5 bases of the junction unmatched. Germline loops: CDR1 LGHDT, CDR2 YNNKEL (reference sequence). The CDR3 contains 14 residues.

This chain links TRBV15 with TRBJ2-7, with 7 bases identical to TRBD2. The CDR3 is made up of 15 amino acids. Germline trimming cut 0 bases from V and 2 bases from J; bases unmatched to any gene: 4. Looked up from germline, CDR1 is LNHNV and CDR2 is YYDKDF (reference sequence). The DNA for the CDR3 is TGTGCCACCAGCAGAGATCCCGGGGGGACCTACGAGCAGTACTTC. Translation: CATSRDPGGTYEQYF.

The chain combines TRBV7-3 with TRBJ2-7; D gene ambiguous. This CDR3 region has 13 residues. The V gene's germline CDR1 is SGHTA and CDR2 FQGTGA. V was shortened by 2 bases and J by 0 bases, with 5 bases between the two germline ends. The CDR3 loop is CASSLASSYEQYF. CDR3 nucleotides: TGTGCCAGCAGCTTAGCCAGCTCCTACGAGCAGTACTTC.